The following is a T cell receptor (beta chain) sequence with its context. This specimen belongs to a study of graft-versus-host responses after intestinal transplantation. Germline values: CDR1 SEHNR, CDR2 FQNEAQ (reference sequence). With 4 bases removed from V and 5 bases from J, the gap between germline ends came to 11 bases. The CDR3 length is 13 residues. Clones were sequenced by immunoSEQ multiplex PCR, and TCRdb holds only the in-frame ones, with some missing. Found here are about 98,000 clones, about 84% of them singletons; the top ten hold roughly 1.4%. This TCR came from a human patient who received an intestinal transplant, so some T cells may come from the graft donor. The source was PBMCs, collected 255 days after intestinal transplant. The J gene is TRBJ1-2, the V gene TRBV7-9; D is ambiguous. This CDR3 reads CASSSREMYGYTF. The DNA for the CDR3 is TGTGCCAGCAGCTCCCGAGAAATGTATGGCTACACCTTC.